This entry is about one T cell receptor (beta chain). There is no known antigen for this receptor. No base-level quality is on record; no much larger clone is a single base apart. CD8 naive samples were CD45RO-negative cells positively selected for CCR7, giving a CD45RA+CCR7+ population that excluded TemRA cells. Healthy HIV-negative adults with no recently reported acute infections or vaccinations were included as donors. Every donor was a Caucasian adult residing in Nashville, Tennessee, USA. After blood collection by leukapheresis, PBMCs were isolated using Ficoll-Histopaque density gradient centrifugation and then cryopreserved in the vapor phase of liquid nitrogen. Purity and quantity of every magnetically sorted T cell population were checked by analytical flow cytometry. Genomic DNA was isolated from every sorted fraction and measured by UV absorbance on a Nanodrop 2000c. The data stem from a study of shared clonotypes between healthy human individuals (dated by TCRdb to 2019 to 2021). For the study in its entirety: The cohort comprised a couple of women and a few men aged 18 to 49 years. For each donor, three plates each were used for CD4 naive and CD4 memory, two plates were used for CD8 naive, and one plate was used for CD8 memory. To estimate repertoire size and how much clonotypes are shared between individuals, the study performed deep sequencing of blood TCR repertoires from about five healthy adults. Different laboratories and diverse techniques were used to prepare libraries and sequence TCR repertoires, to increase sequencing depth and limit assay-specific biases. Per donor, leukapheresis produced somewhere between about 0.85 and 10 billion PBMCs. General study outcomes and caveats: Compared with non-shared clonotypes, the clonotypes found in all four sorted-subset donors had higher generation probabilities. Pairwise subsampling indicated that sequencing depth was expected to affect the degree of clonotype sharing among donors. Even with the large sequencing depth, rarefaction of the sorted-subset datasets indicated that sequencing was incomplete. Sampling was limited to blood, and TCR repertoires in tissue likely differ from TCR repertoires in blood. Because the study included a small number of donors, the genetic and exposure-history diversity represented was limited. Sharing across several donors was observed for approximately 5% of naive CD4, over 3% of naive CD8, roughly 2.3% of memory CD4, and around 0.4% of memory CD8 clonotypes. Naive subsets generally had larger estimated clonotype richness than memory subsets did.

Using the deep immunoSEQ assay, TCR CDR3 regions were amplified from genomic DNA by multiplex PCR. Extracted genomic DNA from each cell subset was distributed evenly across all wells of several immunoSEQ 96-well plates, and each plate was treated as a replicate. For sorted subsets, around 200 ng genomic DNA, equal to about 30,000 T cell genomes, was loaded into each replicate PCR. The purified libraries were quantified using a Qubit 3.0 fluorometer, sized with a Bioanalyzer 2100, and then quantified again using the KAPA Library Quantification kit. A separate single-read 150-cycle Illumina NextSeq 550 flow cell was used to sequence each immunoSEQ 96-well plate. The study's own analysis went as follows. Because only junctional sequences without quality scores were contained in the immunoSEQ output, filtering matching that applied to full-length reads could not be performed. To assign V/J genes and CDR3, sequences were annotated using PyIR, a Python wrapper for IgBLAST v1.9, with IMGT germline references. Reads with weak V/J assignments (E-value above 1e-6), missing CDR3, stop codons, out-of-frame junctions, or ambiguous translated residues were removed. A V3J clonotype was defined by an identical inferred V gene, J gene, and CDR3 amino acid sequence. Percentage overlap between repertoires was calculated by dividing the number of shared unique clonotypes by the size of the smaller repertoire. Repertoire richness was assessed with RTK rarefaction, the Chao1 estimator, and Recon v2.1 estimates of unobserved clonotypes. Generation probabilities for all TCRbeta clonotypes obtained by the gDNA method from several donors were computed using OLGA. This immuneACCESS table, as held by TCRdb, lists in-frame sequences with V and J called but not all clones. Of the missing ones, under half trace to an unresolved V gene in checked studies; the others have no known cause. V and J calls plus clone size are reproduced from that table; the DNA served to infer D and trimming. The sample has 2 million to 2.5 million clones on record, approximately 95% of them singletons. The ten largest make up roughly 1% of the sample.

The cysteine opens and the phenylalanine closes a CDR3 of 14 amino acids. Only the CDR3 part of the read is kept: 42 bases, read in frame from the first base. Sequences LGHNA (CDR1) and YSLEER (CDR2) are obtained from the germline V gene. This receptor chain uses TRBV4-3 and TRBJ2-5; no confident D gene assignment can be made. The J call may be incorrect, as the DNA end agrees better with TRBJ2-7. The sample consisted of naive CD8+ T cells sorted from blood. The meaning of the sample's cell subset or site label: CD45RA+CCR7+. The source is a man younger than 35 in good health. The DNA sequence is as follows: TGCGCCAGCAGCCAAGATCGTGAGTACTACGAGCAGTACTTC. This sequence encodes CASSQDREYYEQYF.